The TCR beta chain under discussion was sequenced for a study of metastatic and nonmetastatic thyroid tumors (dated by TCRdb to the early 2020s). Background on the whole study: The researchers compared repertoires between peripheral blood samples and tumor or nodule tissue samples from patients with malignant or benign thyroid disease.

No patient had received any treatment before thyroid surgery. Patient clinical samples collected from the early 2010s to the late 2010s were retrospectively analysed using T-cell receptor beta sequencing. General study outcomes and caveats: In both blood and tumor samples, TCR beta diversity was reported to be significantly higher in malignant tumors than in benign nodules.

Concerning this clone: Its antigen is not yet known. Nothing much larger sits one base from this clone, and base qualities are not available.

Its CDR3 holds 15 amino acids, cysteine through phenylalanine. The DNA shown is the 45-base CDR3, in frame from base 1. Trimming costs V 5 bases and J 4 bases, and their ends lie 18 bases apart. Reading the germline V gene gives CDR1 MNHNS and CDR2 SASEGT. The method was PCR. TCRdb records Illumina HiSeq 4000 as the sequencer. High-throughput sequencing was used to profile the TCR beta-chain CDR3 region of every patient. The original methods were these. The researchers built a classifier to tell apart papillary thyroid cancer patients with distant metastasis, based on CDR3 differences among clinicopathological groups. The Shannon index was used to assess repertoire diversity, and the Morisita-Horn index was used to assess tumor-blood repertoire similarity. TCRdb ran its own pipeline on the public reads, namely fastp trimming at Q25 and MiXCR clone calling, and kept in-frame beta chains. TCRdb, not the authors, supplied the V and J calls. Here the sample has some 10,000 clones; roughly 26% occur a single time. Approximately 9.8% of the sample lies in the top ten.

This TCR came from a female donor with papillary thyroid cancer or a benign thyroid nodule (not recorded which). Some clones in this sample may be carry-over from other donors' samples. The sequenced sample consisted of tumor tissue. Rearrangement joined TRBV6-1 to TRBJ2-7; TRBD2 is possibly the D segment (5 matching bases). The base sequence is TGTGCCAGCAGTAATGGAGCTGCGGGCACGTACGAGCAGTACTTC. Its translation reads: CASSNGAAGTYEQYF.